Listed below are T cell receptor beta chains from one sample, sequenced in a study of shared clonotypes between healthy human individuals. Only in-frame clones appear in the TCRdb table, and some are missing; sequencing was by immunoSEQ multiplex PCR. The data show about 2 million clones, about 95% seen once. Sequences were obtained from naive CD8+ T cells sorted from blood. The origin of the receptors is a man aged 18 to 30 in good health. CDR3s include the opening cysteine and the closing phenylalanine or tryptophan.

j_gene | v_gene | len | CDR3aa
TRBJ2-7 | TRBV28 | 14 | CASSFGVRAYEQYF
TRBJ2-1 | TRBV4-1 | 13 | CASSHEQANEQFF
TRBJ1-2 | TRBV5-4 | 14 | CASSLGQGAWGYTF
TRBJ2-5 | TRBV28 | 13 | CASSFQWEETQYF
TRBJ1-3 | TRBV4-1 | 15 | CASSLVGGTGNTIYF
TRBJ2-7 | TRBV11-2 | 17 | CASSTRSGLAGDHEQYF
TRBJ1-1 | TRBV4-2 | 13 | CASSQGRNTEAFF
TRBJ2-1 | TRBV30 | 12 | CAWSLLGDEQFF
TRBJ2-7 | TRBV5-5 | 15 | CASSYYWDRASEQYF
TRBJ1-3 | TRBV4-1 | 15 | CASSQDGTDGNTIYF
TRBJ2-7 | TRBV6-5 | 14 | CASSSPGTGGEQYF
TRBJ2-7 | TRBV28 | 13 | CATWTGGKYEQYF
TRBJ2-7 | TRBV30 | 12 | CAWGEGGYEQYF
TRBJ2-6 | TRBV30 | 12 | CAWRIGANVLTF
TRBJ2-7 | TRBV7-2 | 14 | CASSPLAGAYEQYF
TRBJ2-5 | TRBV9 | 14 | CASSATGVQETQYF
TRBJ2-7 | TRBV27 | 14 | CASSMTGGLYEQYF
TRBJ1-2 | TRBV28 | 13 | CASRIGQGYGYTF
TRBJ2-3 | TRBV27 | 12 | CASSSQTDTQYF
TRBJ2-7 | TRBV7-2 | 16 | CASSSGTSGNAYEQYF
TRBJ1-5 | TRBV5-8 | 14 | CASSLDGQGVAQHF
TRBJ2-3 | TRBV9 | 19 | CASSAPMGLAGIETDTQYF
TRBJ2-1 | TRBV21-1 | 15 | CASSKALRERLEQFF
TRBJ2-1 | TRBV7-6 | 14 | CASSLNLVNNEQFF
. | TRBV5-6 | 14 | CASSFRQGLNEQYF
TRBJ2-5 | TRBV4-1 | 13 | CASSQGGEETQYF
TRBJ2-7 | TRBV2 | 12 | CASNTQGYEQYF
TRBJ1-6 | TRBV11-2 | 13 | CASSLGEAPRGHF
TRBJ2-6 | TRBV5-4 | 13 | CASISAGANVLTF
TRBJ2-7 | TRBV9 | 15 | CASSVGEAGVFEQYF
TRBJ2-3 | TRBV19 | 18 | CASSIDLEVPGRTDTQYF
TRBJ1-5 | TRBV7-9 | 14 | CASSLTLGGQPQHF
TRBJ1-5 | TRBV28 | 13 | CASSLEGYQPQHF
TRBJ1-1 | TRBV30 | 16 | CAWSPGTLGINTEAFF
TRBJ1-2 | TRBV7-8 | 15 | CASSPGGRTNYGYTF
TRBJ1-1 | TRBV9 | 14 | CASSVGGGTAEAFF
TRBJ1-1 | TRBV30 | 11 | CAWSEGAEAFF
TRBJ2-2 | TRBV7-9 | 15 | CASTNEGVYPGELFF
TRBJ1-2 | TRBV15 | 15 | CATSTRDRGFYGYTF
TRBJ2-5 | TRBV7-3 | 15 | CASSLDGRSGETQYF
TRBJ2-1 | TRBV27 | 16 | CASSLWQGGPQARQFF
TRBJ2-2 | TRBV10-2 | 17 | CASREKRGARNTGELFF
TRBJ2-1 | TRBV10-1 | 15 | CASNPRRGLYNEQFF
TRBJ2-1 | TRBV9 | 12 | CASSVSSGEQFF
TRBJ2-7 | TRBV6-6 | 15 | CASSYGEGRAYEQYF
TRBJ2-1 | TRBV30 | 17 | CAWSEGIAGVRGHEQFF
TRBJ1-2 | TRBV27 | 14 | CASSLLGAGDGYTF
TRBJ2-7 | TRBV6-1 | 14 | CASRDRGPSYEQYF
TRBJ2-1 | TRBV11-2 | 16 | CASSLVGSGNDNEQFF
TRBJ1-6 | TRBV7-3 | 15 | CASSLDPGVRSPLHF
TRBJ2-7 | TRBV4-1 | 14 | CASSLHINSYEQYF
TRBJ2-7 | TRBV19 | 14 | CASNPTGISAEQYF
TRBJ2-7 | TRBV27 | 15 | CASSDRDGRPYEQYF
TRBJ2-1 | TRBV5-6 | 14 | CASSWDRAYNEQFF
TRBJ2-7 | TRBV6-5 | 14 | CASRLAGGTYEQYF
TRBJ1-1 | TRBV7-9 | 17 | CASSLPIRGWENTEAFF
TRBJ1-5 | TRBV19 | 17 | CASSILDGGDVNQPQHF
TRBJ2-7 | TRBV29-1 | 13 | CSVDGGQGYEQYF
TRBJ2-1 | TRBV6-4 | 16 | CASSGMATGNTNEQFF